This is a list of T cell receptor beta chains from one sample in a study of T cell responses to AZD1222 COVID-19 vaccine. Measured with immunoSEQ multiplex PCR; TCRdb has only the in-frame clones, and not every one. Of approximately 150,000 clones listed, approximately 92% were seen once; the top ten hold 1.5% to 2%. Sequenced material: peripheral blood, taken 28 days after the second AZD1222 dose. These TCRs come from an adult who received the AZD1222 COVID-19 vaccine. The CDR3 runs from the conserved cysteine through the conserved F or W. The order of the fields is clone size, D gene, V gene, J gene, CDR3 DNA, CDR3 protein. A D gene is named only where the DNA matches it firmly. Some rows have no size entry. The others give once, few or many, or a class for an expanded clone.

.	.	TRBV30	TRBJ1-4	TGTGCCTGGAGCCCCGCAGGGGTTAATGAAAAACTGTTTTTT	CAWSPAGVNEKLFF
once	.	TRBV7-3	TRBJ2-2	TGTGCCAGCAGCCCTACCCTCAGTTCGACCGGGGAGCTGTTTTTT	CASSPTLSSTGELFF
.	.	TRBV12-5	TRBJ2-2	TGTGCTAGTGGTCTATCAGGGGACACCGGGGAGCTGTTTTTT	CASGLSGDTGELFF
.	.	TRBV19	TRBJ2-3	TGTGCCAGTAGTCCTCGTCTTCTACCAGCTAGCACAGATACGCAGTATTTT	CASSPRLLPASTDTQYF
.	.	TRBV20-1	TRBJ1-1	TGCAGTGCTAGAGGGGGACTGGGCGCTTTCTTT	CSARGGLGAFF
.	.	TRBV7-2	TRBJ2-2	TGTGCCAGCAGGACCGGGGGGCTGACTACCGGGGAGCTGTTTTTT	CASRTGGLTTGELFF
once	.	TRBV5-1	TRBJ2-5	TGCGCCAGCAGCTTGGCCGAGTTTGCGGAGACCCAGTACTTC	CASSLAEFAETQYF
.	.	TRBV4-2	TRBJ2-1	TGTGCCAGCAGCCAAGGTCGTGGACTAAACTTTGAGCAGTTCTTC	CASSQGRGLNFEQFF
few	.	TRBV28	TRBJ1-6	TGTGCCAGCAGTTTTGCCGTACTTCGTTCACCCCTCCACTTT	CASSFAVLRSPLHF
.	TRBD1	TRBV10-3	TRBJ1-6	TGTGCCATCAGTGAGGGACAGGGGAATTCACCCCTCCACTTT	CAISEGQGNSPLHF
.	.	TRBV7-9	TRBJ1-1	TGTGCCAGCAGCCGCCTGGAGAACACTGAAGCTTTCTTT	CASSRLENTEAFF
.	.	TRBV11-2	TRBJ1-4	TGTGCCAGCAGCACAATCAGGGGCGCGGATGAAAAACTGTTTTTT	CASSTIRGADEKLFF
.	.	TRBV3-1/TRBV3-2	TRBJ1-1	TGTGCCAGCAGCCTGGGGAGGCTTGAAGCTTTCTTT	CASSLGRLEAFF
.	.	TRBV19	TRBJ1-5	TGTGCCAGTAGTCCACAGGGAGGTAATCAGCCCCAGCATTTT	CASSPQGGNQPQHF
.	.	TRBV29-1	TRBJ1-1	TGCAGCGTTGTGTGGCAGTTTGAAGCTTTCTTT	CSVVWQFEAFF
.	TRBD2	TRBV6-5	TRBJ2-1	TGTGCCAGCAGACCTACTAGCGTCCGCTACAATGAGCAGTTCTTC	CASRPTSVRYNEQFF
.	.	TRBV12-3/TRBV12-4	TRBJ2-1	TGTGCCAGCAGCACTTCCGGGAATGAGCAGTTCTTC	CASSTSGNEQFF
once	TRBD1	TRBV2	TRBJ1-6	TGTGCCAGCAGTCAGGGACAGGGAAAGAATAATTCACCCCTCCACTTT	CASSQGQGKNNSPLHF
few	.	TRBV15	TRBJ1-1	TGTGCCACCAGCAGTCAACAGAACACTGAAGCTTTCTTT	CATSSQQNTEAFF
.	TRBD1	TRBV5-4	TRBJ2-3	TGTGCCAGCAGCTTGACAGGGGCAGCTACGCAGTATTTT	CASSLTGAATQYF
once	.	TRBV4-1	TRBJ2-1	TGCGCCAGCAGCCAAGATAAGGTAGACAATGAGCAGTTCTTC	CASSQDKVDNEQFF
.	.	TRBV19	TRBJ1-5	TGTGCCAGTAGTTCGATGGGTAGCAATCAGCCCCAGCATTTT	CASSSMGSNQPQHF
.	TRBD2	TRBV2	TRBJ2-7	TGTGCCAGCAGTTTTGCTAGCGGGGGTGAGCAGTACTTC	CASSFASGGEQYF
.	.	TRBV5-6	TRBJ1-3	TGTGCCAGCAGCTTGGAGGGGGACATAGGGTTTGGGACTGGAAACACCATATATTTT	CASSLEGDIGFGTGNTIYF
.	.	TRBV5-1	TRBJ2-1	TGCGCCAGCAGAGACCAGAGCTCCTACAATGAGCAGTTCTTC	CASRDQSSYNEQFF
few	.	TRBV2	TRBJ2-7	TGTGCCAGCAGTGACCCTCGGGTGGGGGCCCCCTCCTACGAGCAGTACTTC	CASSDPRVGAPSYEQYF
.	.	TRBV6-6	TRBJ1-4	TGTGCCAGCACCCCGCGGTGGGGTAGGGCTAATGAAAAACTGTTTTTT	CASTPRWGRANEKLFF
.	.	TRBV19	TRBJ2-2	TGTGCCAGTAGTATACAGGATGACTACACCGGGGAGCTGTTTTTT	CASSIQDDYTGELFF
.	.	TRBV27	TRBJ1-1	TGTGCCAGCAGTCTCCTATACGAAAGGGAAGCTTTCTTT	CASSLLYEREAFF
.	.	TRBV7-9	TRBJ1-1	TGTGCCAGCAGCCAACCTCCGGGGCGGGGGACGATGAACACTGAAGCTTTCTTT	CASSQPPGRGTMNTEAFF
.	.	TRBV28	TRBJ1-1	TGTGCCAGCATCCCGGGAGGGAACACTGAAGCTTTCTTT	CASIPGGNTEAFF
.	.	TRBV6-5	TRBJ1-1	TGTGCCAGCAGTTACGGGGGTAGGGTGAACACTGAAGCTTTCTTT	CASSYGGRVNTEAFF
.	.	TRBV11-1	TRBJ1-1	TGTGCCAGCAGCTTAAGATTTAACACTGAAGCTTTCTTT	CASSLRFNTEAFF
.	.	TRBV30	TRBJ1-4	TGTGCCTGGCGGGATAAACAGGGTACTAATGAAAAACTGTTTTTT	CAWRDKQGTNEKLFF
.	TRBD1	TRBV7-2	TRBJ1-2	TGTGCCAGCAGCTTGGCGACAGGGGGGTACTATGGCTACACCTTC	CASSLATGGYYGYTF
.	.	TRBV28	TRBJ1-5	TGTGCCAGCAGCGAGGACAGCCTCTATAGCAATCAGCCCCAGCATTTT	CASSEDSLYSNQPQHF
.	.	TRBV6-5	TRBJ1-2	TGTGCCAGCAGCCCAAACGGGCCGGGTGGCTACACCTTC	CASSPNGPGGYTF
.	.	TRBV7-2	TRBJ2-1	TGTGCCAGCAGTTTCGACAGCAGCTCCTACAATGAGCAGTTCTTC	CASSFDSSSYNEQFF
.	.	TRBV5-4	TRBJ1-6	TGTGCCAGCAGCTTGGATACTACAGGGCTAAATTCACCCCTCCACTTT	CASSLDTTGLNSPLHF
.	.	TRBV18	TRBJ1-1	TGTGCCAGCTCCCCTCTCCCCCCTCTGAACAGGAACACTGAAGCTTTCTTT	CASSPLPPLNRNTEAFF
.	TRBD2	TRBV7-3	TRBJ2-3	TGTGCCAGCAGCTTCGATAGCGGGGGCGGCGATACGCAGTATTTT	CASSFDSGGGDTQYF
.	.	TRBV12-5	TRBJ1-1	TGTGCTAGTGGCCGCCACCTTAACACTGAAGCTTTCTTT	CASGRHLNTEAFF
.	.	TRBV5-1	TRBJ2-2	TGCGCCAGCAGCCCCATGGTCACCGGGGAGCTGTTTTTT	CASSPMVTGELFF
.	.	TRBV9	TRBJ1-6	TGTGCCAGCAGCGTAGGAACCGGTAGCTCCTATAATTCACCCCTCCACTTT	CASSVGTGSSYNSPLHF
.	TRBD1	TRBV6-4	TRBJ1-2	TGTGCCAGCAGTGAACGGACAGGGGTTGGTGGCTACACCTTC	CASSERTGVGGYTF
.	TRBD2	TRBV7-2	TRBJ2-1	TGTGCCAGCAGCTTAGTAGGACTAGCGGGAGGTGGGTCCTACAATGAGCAGTTCTTC	CASSLVGLAGGGSYNEQFF
.	TRBD1	TRBV5-6	TRBJ1-1	TGTGCCAGCAGCCTGGGACAGGGACGTGAAGCTTTCTTT	CASSLGQGREAFF